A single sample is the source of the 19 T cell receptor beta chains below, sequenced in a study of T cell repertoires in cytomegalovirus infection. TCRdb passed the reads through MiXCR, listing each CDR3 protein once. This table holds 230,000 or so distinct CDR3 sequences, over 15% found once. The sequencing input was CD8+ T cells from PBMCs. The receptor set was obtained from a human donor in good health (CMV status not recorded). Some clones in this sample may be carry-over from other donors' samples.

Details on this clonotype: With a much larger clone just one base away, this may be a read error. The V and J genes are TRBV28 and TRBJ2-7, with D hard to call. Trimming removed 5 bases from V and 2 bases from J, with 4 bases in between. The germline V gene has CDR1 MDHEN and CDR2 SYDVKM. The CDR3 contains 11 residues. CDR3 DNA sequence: TGTGCCAGCAGTGACACCTACGAGCAGTACTTC. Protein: CASSDTYEQYF.

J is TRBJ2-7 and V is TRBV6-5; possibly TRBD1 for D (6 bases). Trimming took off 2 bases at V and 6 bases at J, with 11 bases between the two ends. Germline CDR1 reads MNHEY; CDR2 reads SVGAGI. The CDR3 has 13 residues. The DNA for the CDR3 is TGTGCCAGCAGTTACGAGGGGGATAGCGAGCAGTACTTC. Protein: CASSYEGDSEQYF.

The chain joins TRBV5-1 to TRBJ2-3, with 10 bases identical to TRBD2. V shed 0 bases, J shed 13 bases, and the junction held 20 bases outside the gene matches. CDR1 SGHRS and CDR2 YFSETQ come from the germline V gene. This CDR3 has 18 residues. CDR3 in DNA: TGCGCCAGCAGCTTGGAATTTGCTAGCGGGGGCCAATTCAGTTCGGAGTATTTT. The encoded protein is CASSLEFASGGQFSSEYF.

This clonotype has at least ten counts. The CDR3 reads CASSLSWGQGTLNTEAFF. For the CDR3, the DNA is TGTGCCAGCAGTTTATCATGGGGACAGGGTACCTTGAACACTGAAGCTTTCTTT. V gene TRBV28 combines with J gene TRBJ1-1; 9 nucleotides agree with TRBD1. Germline CDR1 is MDHEN and CDR2 is SYDVKM. V lost 1 base and J lost 0; bases outside the gene matches: 9. The CDR3 runs 18 residues.

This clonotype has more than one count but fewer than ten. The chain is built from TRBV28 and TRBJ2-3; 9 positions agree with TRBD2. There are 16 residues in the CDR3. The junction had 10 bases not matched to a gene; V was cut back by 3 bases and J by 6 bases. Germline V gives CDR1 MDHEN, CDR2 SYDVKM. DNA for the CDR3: TGTGCCAGCAGTTTTCTTTCTAGCGGGGTGCGGGATACGCAGTATTTT. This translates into CASSFLSSGVRDTQYF.

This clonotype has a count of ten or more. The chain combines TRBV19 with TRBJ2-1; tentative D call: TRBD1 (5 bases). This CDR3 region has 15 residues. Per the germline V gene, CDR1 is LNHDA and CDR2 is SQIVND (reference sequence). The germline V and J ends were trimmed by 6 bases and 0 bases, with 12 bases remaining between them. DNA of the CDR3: TGTGCCAGTAGCCTCCCGCAGGGCTCCTACAATGAGCAGTTCTTC. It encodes CASSLPQGSYNEQFF.

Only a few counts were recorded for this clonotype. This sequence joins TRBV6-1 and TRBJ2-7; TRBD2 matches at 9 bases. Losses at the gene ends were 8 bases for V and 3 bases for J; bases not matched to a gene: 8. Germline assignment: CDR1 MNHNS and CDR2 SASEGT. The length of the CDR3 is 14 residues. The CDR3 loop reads CASGEAGGNYEQYF. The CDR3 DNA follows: TGTGCCAGCGGGGAAGCGGGGGGAAACTACGAGCAGTACTTC.

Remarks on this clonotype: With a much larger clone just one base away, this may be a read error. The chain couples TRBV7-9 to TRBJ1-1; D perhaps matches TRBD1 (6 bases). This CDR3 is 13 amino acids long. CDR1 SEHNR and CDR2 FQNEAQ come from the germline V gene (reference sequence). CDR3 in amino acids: CASRQGGMTVAFF. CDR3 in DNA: TGTGCCAGCAGACAAGGGGGGATGACTGTAGCTTTCTTT. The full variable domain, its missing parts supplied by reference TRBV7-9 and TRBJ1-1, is DTGVSQNPRHKITKRGQNVTFRCDPISEHNRLYWYRQTLGQGPEFLTYFQNEAQLEKSRLLSDRFSAERPKGSFSTLEIQRTEQGDSAMYLCASRQGGMTVAFFGQGTRLTVV.

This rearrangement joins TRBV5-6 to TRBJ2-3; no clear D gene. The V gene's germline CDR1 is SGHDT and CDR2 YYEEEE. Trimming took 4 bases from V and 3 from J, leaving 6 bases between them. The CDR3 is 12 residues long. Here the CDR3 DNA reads TGTGCCAGCAGCAAATCAACAGATACGCAGTATTTT. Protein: CASSKSTDTQYF.

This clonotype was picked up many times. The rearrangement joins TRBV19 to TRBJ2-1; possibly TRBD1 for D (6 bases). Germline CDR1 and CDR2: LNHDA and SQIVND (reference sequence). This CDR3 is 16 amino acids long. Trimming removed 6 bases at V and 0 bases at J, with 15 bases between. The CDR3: CASSGLRGGSYNEQFF. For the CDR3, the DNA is TGTGCCAGTAGCGGACTGCGAGGGGGCTCCTACAATGAGCAGTTCTTC.

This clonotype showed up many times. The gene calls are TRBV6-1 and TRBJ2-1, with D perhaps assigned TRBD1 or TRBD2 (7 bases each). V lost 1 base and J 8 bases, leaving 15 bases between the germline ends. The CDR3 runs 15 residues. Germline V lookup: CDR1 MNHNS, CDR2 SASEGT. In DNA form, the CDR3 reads TGTGCCAGCAGTGAAGTGCAGGGGGGAGGGGATGAGCAGTTCTTC. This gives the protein CASSEVQGGGDEQFF.

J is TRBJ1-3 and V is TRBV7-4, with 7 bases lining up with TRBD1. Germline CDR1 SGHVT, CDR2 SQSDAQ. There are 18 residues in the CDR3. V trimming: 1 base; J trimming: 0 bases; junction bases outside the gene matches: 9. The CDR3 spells CASSLEGDSLVSGNTIYF. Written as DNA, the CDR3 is TGTGCCAGCAGCTTAGAGGGGGACAGCCTCGTCTCTGGAAACACCATATATTTT.

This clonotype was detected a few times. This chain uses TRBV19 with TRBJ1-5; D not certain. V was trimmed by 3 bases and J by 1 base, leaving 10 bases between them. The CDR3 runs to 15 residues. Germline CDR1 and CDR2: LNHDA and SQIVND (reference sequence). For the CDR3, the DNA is TGTGCCAGTAGTATCATCTCGGGGAGCAATCAGCCCCAGCATTTT. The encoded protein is CASSIISGSNQPQHF.

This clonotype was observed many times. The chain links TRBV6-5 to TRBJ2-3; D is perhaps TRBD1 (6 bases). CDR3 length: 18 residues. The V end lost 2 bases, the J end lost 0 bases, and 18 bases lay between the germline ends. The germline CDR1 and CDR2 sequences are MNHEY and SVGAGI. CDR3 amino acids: CASSYTPDSRPSTDTQYF. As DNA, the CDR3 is TGTGCCAGCAGTTACACCCCGGACAGCCGTCCTAGCACAGATACGCAGTATTTT.

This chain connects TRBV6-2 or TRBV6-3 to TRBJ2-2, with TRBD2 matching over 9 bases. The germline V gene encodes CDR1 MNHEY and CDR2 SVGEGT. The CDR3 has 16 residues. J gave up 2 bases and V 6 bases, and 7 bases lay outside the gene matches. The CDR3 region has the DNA TGTGCCAGCAGACCCTTAGCGGGGGCCAACACCGGGGAGCTGTTTTTT. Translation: CASRPLAGANTGELFF.

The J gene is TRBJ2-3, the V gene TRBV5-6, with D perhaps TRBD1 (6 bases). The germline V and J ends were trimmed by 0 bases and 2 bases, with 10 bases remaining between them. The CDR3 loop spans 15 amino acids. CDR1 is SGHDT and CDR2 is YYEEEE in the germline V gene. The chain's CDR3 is CASSLAGANTDTQYF. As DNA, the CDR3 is TGTGCCAGCAGCTTGGCAGGGGCCAACACAGATACGCAGTATTTT.

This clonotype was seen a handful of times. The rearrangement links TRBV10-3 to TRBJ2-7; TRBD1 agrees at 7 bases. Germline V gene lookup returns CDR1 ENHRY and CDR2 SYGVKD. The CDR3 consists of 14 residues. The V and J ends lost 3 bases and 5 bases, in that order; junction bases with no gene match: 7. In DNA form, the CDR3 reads TGTGCCATCAGTGAAGTGGGGACAGTCAACGAGCAGTACTTC. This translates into CAISEVGTVNEQYF.

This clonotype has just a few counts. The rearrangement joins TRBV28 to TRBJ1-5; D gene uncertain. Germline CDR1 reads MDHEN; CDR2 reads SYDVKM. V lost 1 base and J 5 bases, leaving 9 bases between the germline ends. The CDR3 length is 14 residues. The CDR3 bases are TGTGCCAGCAGTTTATTAGCCGGCTATCAGCCCCAGCATTTT. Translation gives CASSLLAGYQPQHF.

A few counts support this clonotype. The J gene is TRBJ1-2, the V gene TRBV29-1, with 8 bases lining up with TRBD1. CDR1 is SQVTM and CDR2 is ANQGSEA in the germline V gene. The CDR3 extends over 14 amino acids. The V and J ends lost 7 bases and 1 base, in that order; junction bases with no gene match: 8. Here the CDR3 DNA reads TGCAGCGACGAAGAGACAGGGGTTAACTATGGCTACACCTTC. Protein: CSDEETGVNYGYTF.